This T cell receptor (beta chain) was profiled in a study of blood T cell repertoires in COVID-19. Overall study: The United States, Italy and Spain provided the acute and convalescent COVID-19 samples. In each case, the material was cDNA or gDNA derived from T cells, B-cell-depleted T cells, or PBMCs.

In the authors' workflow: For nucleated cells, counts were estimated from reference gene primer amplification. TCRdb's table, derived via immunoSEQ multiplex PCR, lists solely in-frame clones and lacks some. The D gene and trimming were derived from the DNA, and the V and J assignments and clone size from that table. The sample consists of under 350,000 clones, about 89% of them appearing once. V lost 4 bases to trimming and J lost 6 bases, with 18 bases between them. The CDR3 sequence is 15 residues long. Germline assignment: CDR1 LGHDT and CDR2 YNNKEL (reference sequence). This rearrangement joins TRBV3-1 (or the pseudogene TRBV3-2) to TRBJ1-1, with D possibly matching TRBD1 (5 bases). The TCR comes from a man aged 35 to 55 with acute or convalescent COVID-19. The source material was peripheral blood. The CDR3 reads CASSPLGRGTAEAFF. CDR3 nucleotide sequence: TGTGCCAGCAGCCCCCTCGGACGGGGGACCGCTGAAGCTTTCTTT.